This entry lists 23 T cell receptor beta chains sequenced from one sample in a study of control samples from healthy donors and cancer patients. Only in-frame clones appear in the TCRdb table, and some are missing; sequencing was by immunoSEQ multiplex PCR. The sample shows fewer than 200,000 clones, just under 95% of them seen only once. The sequenced sample was blood. The receptors were sampled from a young man in good health.

The CDR3 nucleotides are TGTGCCACCAGTGATTTCCCCAGGGGACTGGGGAATTCACCCCTCCACTTT. This codes for CATSDFPRGLGNSPLHF. The chain links TRBV24-1 to TRBJ1-6; a weak D match, TRBD1 (6 bases). With 1 base removed from V and 7 bases from J, the gap between germline ends came to 16 bases. The CDR3 loop spans 17 amino acids. Per germline, CDR1 KGHDR and CDR2 SFDVKD.

CDR3 region: CASSFLAGGSNQPQHF. The DNA for the CDR3 is TGTGCCAGCAGCTTTTTGGCAGGGGGTAGCAATCAGCCCCAGCATTTT. This chain links TRBV5-5 with TRBJ1-5, with 7 bases identical to TRBD1. Germline V gives CDR1 SGHKS, CDR2 YYEKEE (reference sequence). CDR3 size: 16 residues. The junction had 5 bases not matched to a gene; V was cut back by 2 bases and J by 0 bases.

This clone was recorded once. The rearrangement uses TRBV30 and TRBJ2-5, with D perhaps given as TRBD1 or TRBD2 (7 bases each). CDR3 size: 12 residues. Germline lookup yields CDR1 GTSNPN and CDR2 SVGIG (reference sequence). Trimming stripped 7 bases from V and 5 bases from J, with 14 bases between. The CDR3 sequence: CASQGRGETQYF. CDR3 DNA: TGTGCCTCACAGGGGAGGGGGGAGACCCAGTACTTC. The full variable domain, rest sourced from reference TRBV30 and TRBJ2-5, is SQTIHQWPATLVQPVGSPLSLECTVEGTSNPNLYWYRQAAGRGLQLLFYSVGIGQISSEVPQNLSASRPQDRQFILSSKKLLLSDSGFYLCASQGRGETQYFGPGTRLLVL.

The chain carries TRBV24-1 and TRBJ1-1; tentative D call: TRBD1 (5 bases). Germline V CDR1 and CDR2: KGHDR, SFDVKD. This CDR3 has 15 amino acids. V was pared by 2 bases and J by 4 bases, with 13 bases between. The CDR3 loop is CATSDSRGGFTEAFF. The CDR3 DNA reads as TGTGCCACCAGTGATTCCCGGGGGGGGTTCACTGAAGCTTTCTTT.

The chain has TRBV24-1 and TRBJ2-1; a possible D gene is TRBD2 (6 bases). This CDR3 has 15 amino acids. Per germline, CDR1 KGHDR and CDR2 SFDVKD. The V and J ends lost 4 bases and 6 bases respectively, with 15 bases between them. CDR3 sequence: CATSEPSGGINEQFF. The CDR3 DNA follows: TGTGCCACCAGTGAACCATCCGGGGGTATCAATGAGCAGTTCTTC.

The J gene is TRBJ2-1, the V gene TRBV5-1; the D gene is possibly TRBD2 (6 bases). V was pared by 4 bases and J by 9 bases, with 11 bases between. Germline V gene data show CDR1 as SGHRS and CDR2 as YFSETQ. The CDR3 has 12 amino acids. In nucleotides, the CDR3 is TGCGCCAGCAGCGTAGAGGGAGGTGAGCAGTTCTTC. Protein: CASSVEGGEQFF.

The chain combines TRBV2 with TRBJ2-1; no definite D call. The ends were cut back, 1 base at V and 9 bases at J, with 7 bases in the middle. The germline V gene encodes CDR1 SNHLY and CDR2 FYNNEI. The CDR3 has 12 residues. In nucleotides, the CDR3 is TGTGCCAGCAGTGAAGGTATTATTGAGCAGTTCTTC. Residues: CASSEGIIEQFF.

The chain joins TRBV4-2 to TRBJ1-1; the D is unclear. The ends were cut back, 0 bases at V and 1 base at J, with 12 bases in the middle. CDR3 length: 16 residues. Germline CDR1 is LGHNA and CDR2 is YNFKEQ. The DNA of the CDR3 is TGTGCCAGCAGCCAAGACGGTCTTAAGGGGAACACTGAAGCTTTCTTT. This codes for CASSQDGLKGNTEAFF.

As DNA, the CDR3 is TGCAGTGCTAGTATGACAAGTCTACTCAGCTCCTACAATGAGCAGTTCTTC. It translates to CSASMTSLLSSYNEQFF. V is TRBV20-1 and J is TRBJ2-1, with D unclear. V was shortened by 3 bases and J by 0 bases, with 18 bases between the two germline ends. Per germline, CDR1 DFQATT and CDR2 SNEGSKA (reference sequence). This CDR3 contains 17 residues.

Only one count was recorded for this clone. J is TRBJ1-5 and V is TRBV6-5; D gene ambiguous. This CDR3 has 13 residues. V was trimmed by 7 bases and J by 2 bases, leaving 9 bases between them. In germline, CDR1 is MNHEY, CDR2 SVGAGI. CDR3 amino acids: CASTGLGNQPQHF. The CDR3 DNA is TGTGCCAGCACGGGTTTGGGCAATCAGCCCCAGCATTTT.

This clone was observed once. The chain links TRBV5-4 to TRBJ2-6, with D perhaps TRBD1 (6 bases). The CDR3 consists of 15 residues. V was pared by 4 bases and J by 1 base, with 9 bases between. CDR1 and CDR2 (germline): SGHNT, YYREEE (reference sequence). CDR3 region: CASSATGSGANVLTF. Here the CDR3 DNA reads TGTGCCAGCAGCGCGACAGGTTCTGGGGCCAACGTCCTGACTTTC.

The rearrangement uses TRBV10-3 and TRBJ1-1; D gene unclear. The CDR3 covers 12 residues. Per germline, CDR1 ENHRY and CDR2 SYGVKD. Trimming took 3 bases from V and 1 from J, leaving 3 bases between them. The CDR3 DNA reads as TGTGCCATCAGTGACGGGAACACTGAAGCTTTCTTT. This sequence encodes CAISDGNTEAFF.

The gene calls are TRBV27 and TRBJ1-1, with no clear D. This CDR3 region has 13 residues. Germline loops: CDR1 MNHEY, CDR2 SMNVEV (reference sequence). V dropped 7 bases and J dropped 6 bases, with 15 bases sitting between them. The CDR3 DNA reads as TGTGCCAGCACAGAAGCAGGTGGCTCTGAAGCTTTCTTT. Amino acid sequence: CASTEAGGSEAFF.

The chain couples TRBV27 to TRBJ1-2, with 12 bases fitting TRBD1. The V gene end was trimmed by 5 bases and the J gene end by 7 bases; junction bases not matched to a gene: 8. This CDR3 contains 15 residues. Germline values: CDR1 MNHEY, CDR2 SMNVEV (reference sequence). The CDR3 coding sequence is TGTGCCAGCAGTAGCGCGGGGACAGGGGGCTTTGGCTACACCTTC. Amino acids: CASSSAGTGGFGYTF.

The CDR3 loop reads CASPNEQFF. The CDR3 DNA reads as TGTGCCAGCCCCAATGAGCAGTTCTTC. The chain carries TRBV7-8 and TRBJ2-1; D unresolved. This CDR3 has 9 residues. Trimming stripped 8 bases from V and 6 bases from J, with 2 bases between. CDR1 and CDR2 from the germline V gene are SGHVS and FQNEAQ. Looking up the rest from reference TRBV7-8 and TRBJ2-1 gives the full variable domain: GAGVSQSPRYKVAKRGQDVALRCDPISGHVSLFWYQQALGQGPEFLTYFQNEAQLDKSGLPSDRFFAERPEGSVSTLKIQRTQQEDSAVYLCASPNEQFFGPGTRLTVL.

J is TRBJ2-1 and V is TRBV7-3; 9 bases match TRBD2. The germline CDR1 and CDR2 sequences are SGHTA and FQGTGA. V lost 4 bases, J lost 6 bases, and 7 bases stayed unmatched. The CDR3 runs to 15 residues. The CDR3 loop reads CASSSDGTSSNEQFF. The CDR3 bases are TGTGCCAGCAGCTCAGATGGGACTAGCTCCAATGAGCAGTTCTTC.

The chain employs TRBV5-8 and TRBJ2-5, with a tentative D call TRBD1 (6 bases). This CDR3 comprises 15 residues. Trimming removed 2 bases from V and 2 bases from J, with 13 bases in between. Germline V gene sequence: CDR1 SGHTS, CDR2 YDEGEE. This chain's CDR3 is CASSFRGTTQETQYF. The CDR3 nucleotides are TGTGCCAGCAGCTTTAGGGGGACCACACAAGAGACCCAGTACTTC. The entire variable domain, with the rest obtained from reference TRBV5-8 and TRBJ2-5, is as follows: EAGVTQSPTHLIKTRGQQATLRCSPISGHTSVYWYQQALGLGLQFLLWYDEGEERNRGNFPPRFSGRQFPNYSSELNVNALELEDSALYLCASSFRGTTQETQYFGPGTRLLVL.

The V and J genes are TRBV10-1 and TRBJ2-5; the match to TRBD2 covers 13 bases. CDR1 is WNHNN and CDR2 is SYGVQD in the germline V gene (reference sequence). V lost 7 bases to trimming and J lost 0 bases; unmatched junction nucleotides: 8. The CDR3 totals 17 residues. This CDR3 is CASTGLAGPEYQETQYF. The CDR3 DNA reads TGCGCCAGCACGGGACTAGCGGGGCCCGAATACCAAGAGACCCAGTACTTC.

The V call is TRBV2, the J call TRBJ2-3; 9 nucleotides align to TRBD2. CDR1 and CDR2 (germline): SNHLY, FYNNEI. With V trimmed by 11 bases and J by 0 bases, 18 bases remained unmatched. This CDR3 spans 18 amino acids. CDR3 sequence reads: CASLRGAGGSSSTDTQYF. DNA of the CDR3: TGTGCCTCTCTCAGGGGAGCGGGGGGATCCTCTAGCACAGATACGCAGTATTTT.

A single count supports this clone. CDR3 bases: TGCAGCGTTGAACGCTCCTTTTCCTTGACAGGGATTGGAAACACCATATATTTT. Amino acids: CSVERSFSLTGIGNTIYF. The V and J genes are TRBV29-1 and TRBJ1-3; 7 bases agree with TRBD1. The CDR3 spans 18 residues. V was clipped by 2 bases and J by 3 bases; unmatched bases: 16. Germline CDR1 SQVTM, CDR2 ANQGSEA.

V gene TRBV7-2 combines with J gene TRBJ1-3, with TRBD1 as a possible D gene (6 bases). Germline V lookup: CDR1 SGHTA, CDR2 FQGNSA. The CDR3 has 15 amino acids. Trimming removed 5 bases at V and 4 bases at J, with 15 bases between. In DNA form, the CDR3 reads TGTGCCAGCAGCGAATGGATAGGGGGGGGAAACACCATATATTTT. The encoded protein is CASSEWIGGGNTIYF.

Concerning this clone: Additional DNA sequences in this sample encode the identical CDR3. The J gene is TRBJ1-1, the V gene TRBV18, with D tentatively TRBD1 (6 bases). The CDR3 consists of 14 residues. Germline CDR1 KGHSH, CDR2 LQKENI. Trimming took off 0 bases at V and 1 base at J, with 6 bases between the two ends. The CDR3 nucleotides read TGTGCCAGCTCACCACCGACAGGGAACACTGAAGCTTTCTTT. Translated: CASSPPTGNTEAFF.

The chain has TRBV27 and TRBJ1-6; 7 bases align to TRBD1. CDR3 length: 16 amino acids. Germline lookup yields CDR1 MNHEY and CDR2 SMNVEV (reference sequence). The ends lost 5 bases at V and 3 bases at J; junction bases unmatched: 7. For the CDR3, the DNA is TGTGCCAGCAGTACGGACAGGCGCCTCTATAATTCACCCCTCCACTTT. Translation gives CASSTDRRLYNSPLHF.